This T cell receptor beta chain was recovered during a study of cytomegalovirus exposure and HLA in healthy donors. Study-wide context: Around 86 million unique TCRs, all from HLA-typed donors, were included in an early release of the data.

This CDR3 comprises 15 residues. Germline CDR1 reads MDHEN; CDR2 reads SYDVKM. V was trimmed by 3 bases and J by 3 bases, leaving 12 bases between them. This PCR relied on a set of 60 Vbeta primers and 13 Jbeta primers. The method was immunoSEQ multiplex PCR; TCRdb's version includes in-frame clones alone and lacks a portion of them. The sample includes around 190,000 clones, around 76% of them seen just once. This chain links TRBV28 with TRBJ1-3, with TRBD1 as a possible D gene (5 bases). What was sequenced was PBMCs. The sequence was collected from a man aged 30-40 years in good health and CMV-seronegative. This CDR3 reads CASSFVGGDGNTIYF. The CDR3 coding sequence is TGTGCCAGCAGTTTCGTCGGAGGGGATGGAAACACCATATATTTT.